Listed here is a single T cell receptor (beta chain). Its antigen has not been determined. No base quality values were provided; no much bigger clone lies one nucleotide off. This sample is part of a study of cytomegalovirus exposure and HLA in healthy donors (dated by TCRdb to 2016 to 2017). About the study as a whole: An earlier analysis of approximately 590 of the donors reported more than 250 Gb of sequence data and some 120 million unique TCR beta sequences from roughly 200 million T cells. A separate validation cohort of roughly 110 different subjects was used in addition to the 666-subject first cohort. In an earlier analysis of a few hundred of the donors, high-throughput TCR beta sequencing was used to judge whether each TCR beta V gene segment behaved as functional or pseudogenic. Every discovery cohort repertoire had been produced on one sequencing platform. A later analysis re-examined previously published TCR beta repertoires from 600 to 700 donors and added high-resolution HLA genotyping to investigate patterns of TCR occurrence. Because of strong linkage in the cohort, roughly five DR-DQ haplotypes were treated as single units for association and clustering. The study profiled the T cell repertoires of 500 to 800 subjects by immunosequencing and related them to cytomegalovirus serostatus. Across under 500 genotyped donors of the cohort, an average of approximately 240,000 unique TCR beta nucleotide sequences per donor were sequenced, and around 20% of those sequences were non-productive. Typing coverage varied by locus: roughly 629-630 donors for A, B, C, DRB1 and DQB1; roughly 560 for DQA1; about 570 for DPA1; 450 to 480 for DPB1. The study combined high-throughput TCR immunosequencing, statistical association of individual TCRs with disease status, and machine learning to predict cytomegalovirus infection status. Genome-wide SNP genotypes for about three fifths of the roughly 670 donors were used in a later genetic analysis, which treated that subset as a discovery cohort. Among the 398 genotyped donors, around 81% belonged to the genetic ancestry cluster associated with self-reported Caucasian donors. In the later analysis, no new phenotypic data were used to find candidate immune exposures; instead, reliance was placed on TCR beta sequences and their occurrence across donors. Alongside the repertoire data, information on donor age, sex, ethnicity and CMV serostatus was compiled. An early release covering 550 to 650 HLA-typed donors comprised approximately 290 gigabases of sequencing data and 65 million to 100 million unique TCR sequences. The study aimed to test whether signatures of past pathogen exposure could be identified by cataloging public T cell receptors. Class I and class II HLA loci were covered by the typing at four-digit resolution. The paper's findings and limits, for the study overall: According to the authors, the approach could potentially be generalized to other disease states and immunological phenotypes. The presence/absence analyses assumed that sequencing depth was roughly uniform across donors, and that assumption may not be true. Across donors, most TCR sequences were observed very rarely, whereas some public TCRs were present in many individuals. Assigning TCR associations to individual alleles was difficult when HLA alleles, especially DR and DQ, strongly co-occurred. In vitro tests confirmed that a few of the cytomegalovirus-associated TCR beta chains recognize cytomegalovirus antigens. For the cohort, immune exposure information was limited to CMV serostatus. In a later analysis, most CMV-associated TCR beta chains were found to appear HLA-restricted, with HLA associations seemingly driven largely by CMV exposure. Linkage disequilibrium might explain the correlated functional status among segregating V segments, but an unknown experimental factor could not be excluded. Because some donors lacked HLA typing at each locus, the association tests relied only on the typed subset. Several of the top co-occurrence clusters appeared to be linked to parvovirus B19, influenza, CMV and Epstein-Barr virus, according to a later analysis. The earlier analysis of about 600 of the donors excluded some 16 rarely observed V segments, including chromosome 9 orphons, because counts were too low. According to a later analysis, TCR association rates differed among HLA loci, with DRB1 alleles showing the most associated TCRs and HLA-C alleles showing the fewest. Compared with the roughly 700-donor mean, donors in an Asian-associated ancestry cluster had fewer N-insertions in productive TCRs, according to a later genetic analysis. In a later analysis, HLA-associated TCR beta chains were found to be more clonally expanded and to have lower generation probabilities than equally common non-associated chains. Because the 87-base-pair reads could not distinguish some IMGT-functional V segments, including TRBV6-2 and TRBV6-3, those segments were excluded. A later analysis associated 16,951 TCR beta sequences with specific HLA alleles at a false discovery rate of 0.05. An earlier analysis of approximately 590 of the donors showed that most TCR beta V segments appeared in productive rearrangements either about 90% or about 30% of the time, which broadly matched IMGT annotations. A further reported finding was that TCR beta sequences accurately predicted the HLA-A and HLA-B alleles for most subjects in the first cohort. In a later genetic analysis, a missense DCLRE1C variant was associated with V-gene and J-gene trimming of TCR beta chains, and the association was replicated in an independent cohort. The cohort was sequenced for TCR beta chains only, and without alpha or paired-chain data the features that could be detected were limited. In the study, roughly 160 TCR beta chains were listed as associated with cytomegalovirus. A cluster of highly shared sequence variants was judged likely to represent a technical artifact of the sequencing pipeline. The classifier was reported to diagnose cytomegalovirus status with high specificity and sensitivity in both the original and validation cohorts.

The cohort comprised around 690 healthy bone marrow donors. At the time of sampling, every cohort member was nominally healthy, though immune exposures that went unrecorded were likely present. The donor was CMV seronegative and was included in the group of several hundred seronegative cohort members. Each donor provided a peripheral blood sample, and peripheral blood mononuclear cells were used for TCR beta sequencing. Genomic DNA was extracted from the blood cell samples with the Qiagen DNeasy Blood Extraction Kit. Relative to germline, V is missing 10 bases and J is missing 6 bases, with 9 bases of the junction outside any gene match. Including the terminal cysteine and phenylalanine, the CDR3 comprises 13 residues. The read is trimmed to its CDR3 DNA, 39 bases read in frame from base 1. Taken from the germline V gene (reference sequence), the CDR1 and CDR2 loops are SEHNR and FQNEAQ. Library preparation employed the immunoSEQ multiplex PCR assay. For the multiplex PCR, a mixture combining 60 forward primers for TCR Vbeta segments and 13 reverse primers for TCR Jbeta segments was used. The CDR3 region of rearranged TCR beta genes was amplified from genomic DNA by a multiplex PCR assay. Amplified TCR beta libraries were sequenced as 87-base-pair reads on the Illumina HiSeq System. The authors processed their data as follows. Across the 600 to 700 repertoires, a later analysis counted approximately 75 million unique TCR beta chains, around 11 million of which were shared by at least two donors. Raw reads were error-corrected and collapsed into unique sequences by a nearest-neighbor algorithm in which closely related sequences were merged to remove PCR and sequencing errors. To assign V, D and J gene segments, CDR3 sequences were aligned to IMGT reference sequences. For a sequence to be retained, a match of at least six nucleotides to both a V gene segment and a J gene segment was required. Rearrangements were called productive when the CDR3 lacked stop codons and stayed in frame with V and J; all others were non-productive. Following IMGT convention, CDR3 was defined as the stretch from the second conserved V-encoded cysteine up to the conserved J-encoded phenylalanine. The earlier analysis of some 580 of the donors excluded any sequence lacking an unambiguous match to a single V gene segment. In an earlier analysis of 587 of the donors, V segments were called functional above 56.7% productive rearrangements and were called segregating when the between-donor standard deviation exceeded 5%. A statistical classification framework was developed to diagnose cytomegalovirus status using the catalog of TCR beta chain sequences. V and J gene assignment, in a later analysis, came from comparing TCR nucleotide sequences with IMGT/GENE-DB human TR gene sequences. The TCRdist pipeline was used in a later analysis to assign CDR3 sequences and most-parsimonious VDJ recombination scenarios. In a later analysis, each TCR beta chain was defined by its CDR3 amino acid sequence together with its V-gene family, and reads without a unique V-gene family were excluded. In a later analysis, 450 to 600 highly shared, low-generation-probability nucleotide sequences were removed to address suspected cross-contamination and a sequencing artifact. For each public chain, a later analysis derived a clonal expansion index from normalized ranks of inferred template counts within each repertoire. In a later analysis, generation probabilities were computed with a VDJ recombination model fitted to out-of-frame rearrangements, and the resulting probabilities were checked against IGoR. Hypergeometric tests were used in a later analysis to score TCR-TCR, TCR-HLA and TCR-CMV co-occurrence, with a repertoire-size bias correction applied to the TCR pairs. False discovery rates were estimated in a later analysis by permuting HLA or CMV assignments 20 times. In a later analysis, co-occurring TCRs were grouped with DBSCAN, and TCRdist sequence similarity was added when clustering was performed within HLA-allele-positive subsets. Repertoires with fewer than 30,000 or more than 120,000 public chains, plus five repertoires with anomalous nucleotide sharing, were excluded from co-occurrence clustering. The table comes from immuneACCESS by way of TCRdb, which keeps in-frame sequences with V and J called. Part of the clones is missing from these tables; in studies checked, under half for an unresolved V gene and the rest for unknown reasons. That table furnishes V, J and clone size, whereas the DNA furnished D and trimming. This sample has roughly 190,000 clones in its table, and about 85% of those were observed once. Jointly, the top ten make up more than 1.5% of the sample.

The sequence was collected from a woman aged 50 to 65 in good health and CMV-seronegative. The sequence is built from TRBV7-9 and TRBJ1-2, with TRBD1 identical over 9 junction bases. The material sequenced was PBMCs. In nucleotide form, the sequence is TGTGCCACCCGGAGGGGACAGGGTCATGGCTACACCTTC. Its amino acids are CATRRGQGHGYTF.